This TCR beta chain was retrieved from a study of control samples from healthy donors and cancer patients. TCRdb's copy holds only in-frame clones and misses some; the assay was immunoSEQ multiplex PCR. This sample has 65,000 to 80,000 clones, with roughly 90% found just once. The CDR3 is 13 residues long. V dropped 5 bases and J dropped 5 bases, with 11 bases sitting between them. Germline-derived CDR1 and CDR2 are ENHRY and SYGVKD. This TCR came from a woman in her fifties or sixties with head and neck cancer. The chain combines TRBV10-3 with TRBJ2-3; D tentatively fits TRBD1 or TRBD2 (6 bases each). Sequencing was performed on PBMCs. The CDR3 DNA is TGTGCCATCAGTTCGGGGGCGGGAGATACGCAGTATTTT. This gives the protein CAISSGAGDTQYF.